The 22 T cell receptor beta chains presented below share a single source sample, sequenced in a study of CD8 T cells in Susac syndrome. An amount of RNA that ranged from about 0.45 to 1 ug was reverse transcribed with random hexamers. Each CDR3 protein is one row after TCRdb ran MiXCR on the immunoSEQ multiplex PCR reads. The table shows hundreds of thousands of distinct CDR3 sequences, with around 83% occurring only once. The material sequenced was CD8+ T cells from PBMCs. These receptors originate from a human donor with multiple sclerosis.

The chain combines TRBV12-3 or TRBV12-4 with TRBJ1-1; D remains unclear. The CDR3 contains 13 residues. V was pared by 5 bases and J by 1 base, with 8 bases between. The CDR3 loop reads CASSPFKNTEAFF. The CDR3 nucleotides are TGTGCCAGCAGTCCGTTTAAGAACACTGAAGCTTTCTTT.

The CDR3 here is CASSQEALNTEAFF. The CDR3 region has the DNA TGCGCCAGCAGCCAGGAGGCCCTGAACACTGAAGCTTTCTTT. The chain employs TRBV5-1 and TRBJ1-1; D gene uncertain. Germline lookup yields CDR1 SGHRS and CDR2 YFSETQ. The CDR3 runs 14 residues. Trimming left V 4 bases short and J 0 bases short, with 10 bases between. Together with reference TRBV5-1 and TRBJ1-1, the CDR3 gives the full variable domain: KAGVTQTPRYLIKTRGQQVTLSCSPISGHRSVSWYQQTPGQGLQFLFEYFSETQRNKGNFPGRFSGRQFSNSRSEMNVSTLELGDSALYLCASSQEALNTEAFFGQGTRLTVV.

The chain has TRBV27 and TRBJ2-3; D not certain. This CDR3 has 15 residues. Deletions cut 3 bases from V and 0 bases from J, with 10 bases between. In germline, CDR1 is MNHEY, CDR2 SMNVEV (reference sequence). The CDR3 loop is CASSLVLTSTDTQYF. The CDR3 DNA is TGTGCCAGCAGTTTGGTCCTTACAAGCACAGATACGCAGTATTTT.

The chain combines TRBV3-1 with TRBJ2-3; D is unclear. Trimming took 4 bases from V and 10 from J, leaving 18 bases between them. Looked up from germline, CDR1 is LGHDT and CDR2 is YNNKEL (reference sequence). This CDR3 spans 14 amino acids. In DNA, the CDR3 is TGTGCCAGCAGCCCACAAAGCGAGCTGCTAGCGCAGTATTTT. It codes for CASSPQSELLAQYF.

The chain couples TRBV29-1 to TRBJ2-7, with no clear D. The V end was cut by 8 bases, the J end by 0 bases, with 14 bases between. The germline V gene encodes CDR1 SQVTM and CDR2 ANQGSEA. The CDR3 is 13 amino acids. The CDR3 DNA reads TGCAGCTTTTGGCAGGAGAGCTCCTACGAGCAGTACTTC. This encodes CSFWQESSYEQYF.

The V and J genes are TRBV18 and TRBJ2-1; maybe TRBD2 (5 bases). Trimming pared 0 bases from V and 0 bases from J, leaving 15 bases between. CDR1 KGHSH and CDR2 LQKENI come from the germline V gene. This CDR3 spans 18 amino acids. CDR3 coding DNA: TGTGCCAGCTCACCACCGTTCGAGCTAGCAAGCTCCTACAATGAGCAGTTCTTC. Translating it yields CASSPPFELASSYNEQFF. The complete variable domain, with remaining parts taken from reference TRBV18 and TRBJ2-1, reads NAGVMQNPRHLVRRRGQEARLRCSPMKGHSHVYWYRQLPEEGLKFMVYLQKENIIDESGMPKERFSAEFPKEGPSILRIQQVVRGDSAAYFCASSPPFELASSYNEQFFGPGTRLTVL.

This chain connects TRBV7-9 to TRBJ1-2; D is uncertain. V dropped 4 bases and J dropped 7 bases, with 10 bases sitting between them. CDR1 is SEHNR and CDR2 is FQNEAQ in the germline V gene (reference sequence). The CDR3 is 12 residues long. CDR3 sequence reads: CASSSGVPGYTF. For the CDR3, the DNA is TGTGCCAGCAGCTCGGGAGTCCCTGGCTACACCTTC.

The chain is built from TRBV6-6 and TRBJ2-7; 10 bases map to TRBD1. V gave up 7 bases and J gave up 7 bases; unmatched junction bases: 7. Germline V CDR1 and CDR2: MNHNY, SVGAGI (reference sequence). The CDR3 length is 13 residues. CDR3 protein: CASTRDRGDEQYF. The CDR3 DNA reads TGTGCCAGCACCAGGGACAGGGGAGATGAGCAGTACTTC.

The chain couples TRBV24-1 to TRBJ2-1; TRBD2 aligns across 11 bases. Trimming took 0 bases from V and 7 from J; bases not matched to a gene: 7. The CDR3 covers 17 residues. CDR1 KGHDR and CDR2 SFDVKD come from the germline V gene. In nucleotides, the CDR3 is TGTGCCACCAGTGATTTGCGAAAGGGACTAGCGGAAAATGAGCAGTTCTTC. It translates to CATSDLRKGLAENEQFF.

This chain connects TRBV4-1 to TRBJ2-3; 11 bases match TRBD2. Trimming at V came to 1 base and at J to 2 bases, leaving 5 bases not matched to a gene. The CDR3 length is 17 residues. Germline loops: CDR1 MGHRA, CDR2 YSYEKL. This chain's CDR3 is CASSQALAGETTDTQYF. DNA for the CDR3: TGCGCCAGCAGCCAAGCACTAGCGGGAGAGACCACAGATACGCAGTATTTT.

The chain joins TRBV6-1 to TRBJ2-1, with TRBD2 matching over 8 bases. The J segment lost 4 bases and the V segment lost 3 bases, leaving 8 bases of the junction unmatched. Germline-derived CDR1 and CDR2 are MNHNS and SASEGT. The CDR3 totals 16 residues. CDR3 bases: TGTGCCAGCAGTGACGCGGCTAGCGGGCGTTACAATGAGCAGTTCTTC. Protein: CASSDAASGRYNEQFF.

The chain links TRBV12-5 to TRBJ2-7; D remains ambiguous. Germline CDR1 reads LGHNT; CDR2 reads FRNRAP. CDR3 length: 16 amino acids. Trimming took off 0 bases at V and 2 bases at J, with 14 bases between the two ends. CDR3 region: CASGLVREHLAYEQYF. For the CDR3, the DNA is TGTGCTAGTGGTTTGGTACGAGAACACCTCGCCTACGAGCAGTACTTC.

Here the CDR3 reads CASSYLGLSYNEQFF. CDR3 coding DNA: TGCGCCAGCAGTTACCTGGGACTATCTTACAATGAGCAGTTCTTC. The chain uses TRBV4-1 and TRBJ2-1, with 7 bases that match TRBD2. This CDR3 is built from 15 residues. Trimming removed 6 bases from V and 4 bases from J; junction bases left unmatched: 9. From germline, CDR1 is MGHRA and CDR2 YSYEKL.

This rearrangement joins TRBV5-5 to TRBJ2-1; 10 bases map to TRBD1. CDR1 is SGHKS, CDR2 YYEKEE, per germline (reference sequence). Losses at the gene ends were 2 bases for V and 9 bases for J; bases not matched to a gene: 8. This CDR3 has 15 residues. CDR3 sequence: CASSFSGTGVTEQFF. In DNA form, the CDR3 reads TGTGCCAGCAGCTTTTCCGGGACAGGGGTAACTGAGCAGTTCTTC.

This clonotype came up a few times. J is TRBJ2-1 and V is TRBV20-1, with a tentative D call TRBD2 (6 bases). This CDR3 contains 14 residues. The germline V gene has CDR1 DFQATT and CDR2 SNEGSKA (reference sequence). Trimming took off 2 bases at V and 0 bases at J, with 8 bases between the two ends. The CDR3 region is CSARTSSSYNEQFF. The CDR3 DNA reads TGCAGTGCTAGAACTAGCAGCTCCTACAATGAGCAGTTCTTC.

CDR3 in DNA: TGTGCCAGCAGCCCAAATCCAGCGGGAGTCTACGAGCAGTACTTC. It encodes CASSPNPAGVYEQYF. The chain employs TRBV13 and TRBJ2-7; 8 bases line up with TRBD2. CDR1 is PRHDT, CDR2 FYEKMQ, per germline (reference sequence). The CDR3 consists of 15 residues. J gave up 3 bases and V 5 bases, and 9 bases lay outside the gene matches.

This rearrangement joins TRBV10-3 to TRBJ2-1; 9 bases align to TRBD2. The CDR3 consists of 15 residues. V lost 6 bases and J lost 8; bases outside the gene matches: 11. Germline V gives CDR1 ENHRY, CDR2 SYGVKD. The CDR3 nucleotides are TGTGCCATCAGGTTGGAGGGCGGGAGGGAAGATGAGCAGTTCTTC. Amino acid sequence: CAIRLEGGREDEQFF.

The chain joins TRBV7-9 to TRBJ2-5; D gene uncertain. Trimming shortened V by 5 bases and J by 5 bases, and 9 bases separated the two germline ends. The germline gives CDR1 SEHNR, CDR2 FQNEAQ (reference sequence). The CDR3 contains 12 residues. In nucleotides, the CDR3 is TGTGCCAGCAGCCCACAAAGCGAGACCCAGTACTTC. Its translation is CASSPQSETQYF.

This clonotype showed up just once. The V gene is TRBV7-9, the J gene TRBJ1-1; 7 bases agree with TRBD1. The CDR3 covers 14 residues. V lost 4 bases to trimming and J lost 5 bases; unmatched junction nucleotides: 7. Germline CDR1 is SEHNR and CDR2 is FQNEAQ (reference sequence). In DNA, the CDR3 is TGTGCCAGCAGCTACAGGGGAGAGGGGACTGAAGCTTTCTTT. The encoded protein is CASSYRGEGTEAFF.

This rearrangement joins TRBV5-4 to TRBJ1-2; D unresolved. V was shortened by 2 bases and J by 0 bases, with 11 bases between the two germline ends. This CDR3 contains 15 residues. Germline V gene lookup returns CDR1 SGHNT and CDR2 YYREEE (reference sequence). CDR3 coding DNA: TGTGCCAGCAGCTTAAGAGTAGAGGCTAACTATGGCTACACCTTC. It yields the protein CASSLRVEANYGYTF.

The chain joins TRBV9 to TRBJ2-1; D gene unclear. The CDR3 has 13 amino acids. Germline-derived CDR1 and CDR2 are SGDLS and YYNGEE. Trimming removed 3 bases at V and 4 bases at J, with 8 bases between. The CDR3, as DNA: TGTGCCAGCAGCGCTGACAAGTACAATGAGCAGTTCTTC. Amino acids: CASSADKYNEQFF.

V and J are TRBV28 and TRBJ2-3; 8 bases match TRBD2. V was clipped by 6 bases and J by 3 bases; unmatched bases: 8. The CDR3 has 15 amino acids. In germline, CDR1 is MDHEN, CDR2 SYDVKM. CDR3 region: CASRISGIKTDTQYF. CDR3 sequence (DNA): TGTGCCAGCAGGATTAGCGGGATAAAAACAGATACGCAGTATTTT.